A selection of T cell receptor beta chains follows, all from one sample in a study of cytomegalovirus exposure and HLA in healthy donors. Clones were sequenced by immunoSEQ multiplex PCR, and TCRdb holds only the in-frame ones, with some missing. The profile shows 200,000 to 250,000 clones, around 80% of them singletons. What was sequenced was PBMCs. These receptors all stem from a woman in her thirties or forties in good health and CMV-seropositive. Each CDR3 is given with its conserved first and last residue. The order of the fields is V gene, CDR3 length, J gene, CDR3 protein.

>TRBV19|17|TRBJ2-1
CASSPRMGDSNYNEQFF
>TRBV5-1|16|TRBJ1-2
CASSSLTTTGDYGYTF
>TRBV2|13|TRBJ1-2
CASIGREGFGYTF
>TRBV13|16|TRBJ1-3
CASSSPGQSSGNTIYF
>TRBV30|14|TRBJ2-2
CAWSEFQITGELFF
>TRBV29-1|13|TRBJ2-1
CSTRTGNKLEQFF
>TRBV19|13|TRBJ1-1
CASSIGGGAEAFF
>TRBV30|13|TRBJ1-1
CAWNLQGNTEAFF
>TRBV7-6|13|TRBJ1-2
CASSFPGGYGYTF
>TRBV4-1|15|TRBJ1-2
CASSQDRDRDYGYTF
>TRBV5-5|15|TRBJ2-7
CASSLAIGVTYEQYF
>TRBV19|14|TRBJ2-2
CASKQGTNTGELFF
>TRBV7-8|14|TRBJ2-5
CASSFLGVAKTQYF
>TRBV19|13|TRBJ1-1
CASSSGPNTEAFF
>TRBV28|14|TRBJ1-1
CASSPWGGAGEAFF
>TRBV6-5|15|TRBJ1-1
CASSTPQGRNTEAFF
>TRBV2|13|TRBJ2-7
CASSGRNGGEQYF
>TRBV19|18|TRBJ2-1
CASSPYPLASGGANEQFF
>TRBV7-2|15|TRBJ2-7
CASSPEAGADYEQYF
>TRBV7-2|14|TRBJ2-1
CASSFNILNREQFF
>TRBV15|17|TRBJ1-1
CATSPGQGAPLNTEAFF
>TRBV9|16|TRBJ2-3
CASSPKFIYGADTQYF
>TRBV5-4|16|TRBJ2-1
CASSSDSGGAHNEQFF
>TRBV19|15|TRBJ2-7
CASTATGGRAYEQYF
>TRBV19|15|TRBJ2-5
CASSIGDREQETQYF
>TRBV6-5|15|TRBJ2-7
CASSRLAGGSGEQYF
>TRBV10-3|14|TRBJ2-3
CAISGTGGTDTQYF
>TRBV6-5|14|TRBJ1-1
CASTDSRLNTEAFF
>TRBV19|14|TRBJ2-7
CASRDLAFSYEQYF
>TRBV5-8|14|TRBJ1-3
CASSLAGLGNTIYF
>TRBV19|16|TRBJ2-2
CASSIAPQANTGELFF
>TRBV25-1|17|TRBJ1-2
CASSPQSVWDRAYGYTF
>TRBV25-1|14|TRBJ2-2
CASRDIANTGELFF
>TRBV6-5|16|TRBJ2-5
CASSYGLLAGQEAQYF
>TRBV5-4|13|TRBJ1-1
CASSGTLNTEAFF
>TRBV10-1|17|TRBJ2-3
CASSDARTSGNTDTQYF
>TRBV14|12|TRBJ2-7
CASSQVATGLYF
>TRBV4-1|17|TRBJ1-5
CASSQGGLDRGRQPQHF
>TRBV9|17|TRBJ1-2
CASSATVTGVTNYGYTF
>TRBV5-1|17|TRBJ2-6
CASSLAGWRDGANVLTF
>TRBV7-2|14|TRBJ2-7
CASNPLGRGYEQYF
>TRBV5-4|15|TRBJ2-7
CASSVRDKGPGEQYF
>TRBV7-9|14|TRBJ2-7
CASRKDRGGNEQYF
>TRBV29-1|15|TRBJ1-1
CSAPGGGMRNTEAFF
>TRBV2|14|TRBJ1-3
CASSKDSPGNTIYF
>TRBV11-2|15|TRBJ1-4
CASSLVMGVGEKLFF
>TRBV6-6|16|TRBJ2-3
CASSYSQGVWADTQYF
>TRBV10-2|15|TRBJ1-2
CASRPGPGQPYGYTF
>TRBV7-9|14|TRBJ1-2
CASSLGGTDYGYTF
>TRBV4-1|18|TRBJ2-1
CASRPPVLAGGLTNEQFF
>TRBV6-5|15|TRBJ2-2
CASSLAGVNTGELFF
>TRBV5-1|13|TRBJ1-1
CASSVGGVGEAFF
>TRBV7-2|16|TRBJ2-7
CASSRLLAGGPGEQYF
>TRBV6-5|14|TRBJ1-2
CASSLGQHYYGYTF
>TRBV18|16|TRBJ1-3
CASSPRDRVSGNTIYF
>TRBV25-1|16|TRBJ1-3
CASSANDRNSGNTIYF
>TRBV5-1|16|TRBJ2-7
CASSRSGTGGFYEQYF
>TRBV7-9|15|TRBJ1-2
CASSQQVPLNYGYTF
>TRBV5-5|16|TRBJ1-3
CASSLGLTISGNTIYF
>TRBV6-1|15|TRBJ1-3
CASSLLRAAGNTIYF